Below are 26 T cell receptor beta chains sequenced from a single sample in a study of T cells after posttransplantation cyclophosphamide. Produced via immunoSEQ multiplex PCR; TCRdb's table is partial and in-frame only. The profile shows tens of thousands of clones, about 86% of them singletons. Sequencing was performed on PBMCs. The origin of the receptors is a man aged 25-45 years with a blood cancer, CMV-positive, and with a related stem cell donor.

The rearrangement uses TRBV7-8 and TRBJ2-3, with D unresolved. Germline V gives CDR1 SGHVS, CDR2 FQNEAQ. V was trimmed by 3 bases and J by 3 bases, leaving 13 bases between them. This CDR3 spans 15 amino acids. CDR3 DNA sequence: TGTGCCAGCAGCTTTCAATCGACACGGACAGATACGCAGTATTTT. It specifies CASSFQSTRTDTQYF.

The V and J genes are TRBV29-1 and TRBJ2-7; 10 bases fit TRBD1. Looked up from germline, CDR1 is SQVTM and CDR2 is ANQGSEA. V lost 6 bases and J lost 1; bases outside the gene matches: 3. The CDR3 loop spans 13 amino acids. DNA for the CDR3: TGCAGCGTGTCGGGACAGGGGTCCTACGAGCAGTACTTC. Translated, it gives CSVSGQGSYEQYF.

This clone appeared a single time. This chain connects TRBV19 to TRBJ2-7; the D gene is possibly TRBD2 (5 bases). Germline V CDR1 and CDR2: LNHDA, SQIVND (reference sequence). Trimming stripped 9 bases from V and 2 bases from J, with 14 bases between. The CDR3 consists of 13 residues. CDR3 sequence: CASKGDGPYEQYF. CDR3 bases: TGTGCCAGCAAGGGAGACGGGCCCTACGAGCAGTACTTC.

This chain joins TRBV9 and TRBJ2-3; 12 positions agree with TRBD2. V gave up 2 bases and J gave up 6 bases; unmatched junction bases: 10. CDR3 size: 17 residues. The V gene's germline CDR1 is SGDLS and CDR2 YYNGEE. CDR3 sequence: CASSVSGLAGRHDTQYF. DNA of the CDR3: TGTGCCAGCAGCGTCTCAGGACTAGCGGGACGGCACGATACGCAGTATTTT.

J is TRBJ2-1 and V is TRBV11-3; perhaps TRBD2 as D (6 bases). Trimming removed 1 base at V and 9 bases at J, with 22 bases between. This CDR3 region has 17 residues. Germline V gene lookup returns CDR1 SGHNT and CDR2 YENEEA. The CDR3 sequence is CASSLGRESGRRVEQFF. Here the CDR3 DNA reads TGTGCCAGCAGCTTAGGTCGAGAGTCCGGGAGAAGGGTTGAGCAGTTCTTC.

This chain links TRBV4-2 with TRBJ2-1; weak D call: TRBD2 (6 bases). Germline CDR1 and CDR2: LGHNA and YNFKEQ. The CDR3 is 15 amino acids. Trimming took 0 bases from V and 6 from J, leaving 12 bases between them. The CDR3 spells CASSQDGGSRNEQFF. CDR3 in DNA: TGTGCCAGCAGCCAAGATGGAGGGTCCCGCAATGAGCAGTTCTTC.

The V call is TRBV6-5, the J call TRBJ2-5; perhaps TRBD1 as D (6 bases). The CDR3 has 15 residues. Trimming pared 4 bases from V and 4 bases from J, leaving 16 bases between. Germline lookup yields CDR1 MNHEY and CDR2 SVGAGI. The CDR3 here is CASSSRGLPGETQYF. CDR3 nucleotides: TGTGCCAGCAGTTCCAGGGGTCTGCCGGGAGAGACCCAGTACTTC.

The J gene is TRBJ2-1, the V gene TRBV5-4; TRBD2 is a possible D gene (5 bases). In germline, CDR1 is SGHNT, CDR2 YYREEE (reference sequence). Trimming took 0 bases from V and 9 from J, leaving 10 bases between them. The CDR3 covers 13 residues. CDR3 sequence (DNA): TGTGCCAGCAGCTTGGGGGAGTTCTTTGAGCAGTTCTTC. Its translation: CASSLGEFFEQFF.

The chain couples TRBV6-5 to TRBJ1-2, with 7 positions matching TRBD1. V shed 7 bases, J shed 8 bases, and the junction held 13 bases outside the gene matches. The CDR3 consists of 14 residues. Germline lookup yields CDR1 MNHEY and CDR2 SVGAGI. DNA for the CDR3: TGTGCCAGCACTTCCCCCTCAGGGGGTCAAGGCTACACCTTC. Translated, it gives CASTSPSGGQGYTF.

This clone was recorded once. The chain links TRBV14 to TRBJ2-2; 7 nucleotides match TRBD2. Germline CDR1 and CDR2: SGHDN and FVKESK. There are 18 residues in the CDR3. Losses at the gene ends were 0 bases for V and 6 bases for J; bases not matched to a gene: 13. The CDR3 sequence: CASSQDPFRPGRAGELFF. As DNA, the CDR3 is TGTGCCAGCAGCCAAGATCCGTTCAGGCCGGGGAGGGCCGGGGAGCTGTTTTTT.

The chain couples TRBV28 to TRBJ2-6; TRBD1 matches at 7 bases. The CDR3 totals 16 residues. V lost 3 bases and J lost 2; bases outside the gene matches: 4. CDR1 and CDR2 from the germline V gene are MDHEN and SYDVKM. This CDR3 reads CASSLADRAGANVLTF. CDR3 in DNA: TGTGCCAGCAGTTTGGCCGACAGGGCTGGGGCCAACGTCCTGACTTTC.

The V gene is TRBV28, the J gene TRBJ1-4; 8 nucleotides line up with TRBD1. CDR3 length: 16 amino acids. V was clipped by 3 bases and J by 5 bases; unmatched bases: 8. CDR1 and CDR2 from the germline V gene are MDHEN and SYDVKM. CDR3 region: CASSFGDRRGNEKLFF. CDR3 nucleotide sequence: TGTGCCAGCAGTTTTGGGGACAGGAGAGGGAATGAAAAACTGTTTTTT. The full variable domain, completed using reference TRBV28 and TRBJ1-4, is DVKVTQSSRYLVKRTGEKVFLECVQDMDHENMFWYRQDPGLGLRLIYFSYDVKMKEKGDIPEGYSVSREKKERFSLILESASTNQTSMYLCASSFGDRRGNEKLFFGSGTQLSVL.

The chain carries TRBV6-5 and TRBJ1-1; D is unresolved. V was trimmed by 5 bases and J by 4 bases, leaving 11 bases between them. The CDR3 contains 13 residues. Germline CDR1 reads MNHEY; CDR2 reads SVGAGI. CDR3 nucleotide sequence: TGTGCCAGCAGTAGGATGGAGGGCACTGAAGCTTTCTTT. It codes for CASSRMEGTEAFF.

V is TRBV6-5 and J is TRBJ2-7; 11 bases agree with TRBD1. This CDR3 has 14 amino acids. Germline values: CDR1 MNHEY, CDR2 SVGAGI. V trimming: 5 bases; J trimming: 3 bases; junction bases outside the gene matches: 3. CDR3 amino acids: CASSRDRGVYEQYF. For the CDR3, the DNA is TGTGCCAGCAGTCGGGACAGGGGGGTCTACGAGCAGTACTTC.

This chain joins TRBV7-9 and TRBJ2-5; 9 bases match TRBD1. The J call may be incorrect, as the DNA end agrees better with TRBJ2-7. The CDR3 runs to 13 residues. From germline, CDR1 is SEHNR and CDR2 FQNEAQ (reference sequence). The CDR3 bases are TGTGCCAGCAGTGGACAGGGGTACCACGAGCAGTACTTC. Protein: CASSGQGYHEQYF.

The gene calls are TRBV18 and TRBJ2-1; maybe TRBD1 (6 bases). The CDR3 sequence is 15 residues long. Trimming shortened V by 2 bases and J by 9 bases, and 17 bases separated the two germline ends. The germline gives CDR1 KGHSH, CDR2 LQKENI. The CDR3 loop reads CASSPRGSRIGEQFF. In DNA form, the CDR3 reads TGTGCCAGCTCACCAAGGGGGAGTAGGATCGGTGAGCAGTTCTTC.

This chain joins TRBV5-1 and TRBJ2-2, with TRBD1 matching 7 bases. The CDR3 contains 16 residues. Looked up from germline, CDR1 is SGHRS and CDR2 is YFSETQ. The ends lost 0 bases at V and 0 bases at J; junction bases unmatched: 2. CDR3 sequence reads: CASSLVGTANTGELFF. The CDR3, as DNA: TGCGCCAGCAGCTTGGTTGGGACAGCGAACACCGGGGAGCTGTTTTTT.

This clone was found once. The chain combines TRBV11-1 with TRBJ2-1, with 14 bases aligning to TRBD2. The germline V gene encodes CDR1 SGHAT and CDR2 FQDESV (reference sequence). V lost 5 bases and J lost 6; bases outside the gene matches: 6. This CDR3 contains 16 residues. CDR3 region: CASSGGTSGRINEQFF. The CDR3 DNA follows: TGTGCCAGCAGCGGGGGGACTAGCGGGAGAATCAATGAGCAGTTCTTC.

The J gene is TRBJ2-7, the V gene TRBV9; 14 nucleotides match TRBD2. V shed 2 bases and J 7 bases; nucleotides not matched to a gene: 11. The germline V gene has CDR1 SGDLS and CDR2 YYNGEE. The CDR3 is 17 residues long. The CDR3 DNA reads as TGTGCCAGCAGCGTCGCTGGGACTAGCGGGAGTTCCAGGGAGCAGTACTTC. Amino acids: CASSVAGTSGSSREQYF.

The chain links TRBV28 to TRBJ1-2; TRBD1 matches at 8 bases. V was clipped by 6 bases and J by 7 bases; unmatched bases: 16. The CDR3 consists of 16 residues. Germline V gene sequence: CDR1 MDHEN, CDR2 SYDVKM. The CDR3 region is CASRRLRDRGFRGYTF. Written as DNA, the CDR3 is TGTGCCAGCAGGCGCCTACGAGACAGGGGATTTCGTGGCTACACCTTC.

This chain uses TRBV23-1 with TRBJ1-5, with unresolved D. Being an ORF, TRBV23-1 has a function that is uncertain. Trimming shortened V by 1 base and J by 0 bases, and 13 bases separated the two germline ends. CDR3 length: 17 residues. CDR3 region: CASSQFFSGFSNQPQHF. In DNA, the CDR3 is TGCGCCAGCAGTCAATTCTTCTCGGGATTTAGCAATCAGCCCCAGCATTTT.

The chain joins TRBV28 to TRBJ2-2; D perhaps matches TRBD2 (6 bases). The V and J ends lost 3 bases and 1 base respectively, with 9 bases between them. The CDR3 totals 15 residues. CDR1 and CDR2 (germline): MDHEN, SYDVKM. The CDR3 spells CASSLGLGNTGELFF. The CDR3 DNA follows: TGTGCCAGCAGTTTGGGACTGGGGAACACCGGGGAGCTGTTTTTT.

CDR3 residues: CASSLTEGKAFF. For the CDR3, the DNA is TGTGCCAGCAGCTTAACGGAGGGCAAAGCTTTCTTT. The chain combines TRBV7-3 with TRBJ1-1; D unclear. CDR1 is SGHTA, CDR2 FQGTGA, per germline. V lost 0 bases, J lost 9 bases, and 8 bases lay in between. CDR3 length: 12 residues.

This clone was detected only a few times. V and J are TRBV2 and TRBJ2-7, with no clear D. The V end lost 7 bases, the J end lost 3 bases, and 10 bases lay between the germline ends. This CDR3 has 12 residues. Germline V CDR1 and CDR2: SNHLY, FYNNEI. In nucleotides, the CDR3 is TGTGCCAGCACGCACTCATACTACGAGCAGTACTTC. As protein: CASTHSYYEQYF. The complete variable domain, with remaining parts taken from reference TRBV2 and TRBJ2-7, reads EPEVTQTPSHQVTQMGQEVILRCVPISNHLYFYWYRQILGQKVEFLVSFYNNEISEKSEIFDDQFSVERPDGSNFTLKIRSTKLEDSAMYFCASTHSYYEQYFGPGTRLTVT.

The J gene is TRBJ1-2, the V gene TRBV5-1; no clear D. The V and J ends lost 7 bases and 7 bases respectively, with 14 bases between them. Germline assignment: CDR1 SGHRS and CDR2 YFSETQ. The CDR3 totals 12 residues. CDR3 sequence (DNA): TGCGCCAGCCGATCGGTAAGCGGTGGCTACACCTTC. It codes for CASRSVSGGYTF.

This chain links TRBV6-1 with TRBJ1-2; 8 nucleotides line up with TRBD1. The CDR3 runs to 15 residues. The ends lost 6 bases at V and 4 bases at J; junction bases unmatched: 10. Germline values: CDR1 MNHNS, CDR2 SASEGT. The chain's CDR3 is CASSGKFDRGYGYTF. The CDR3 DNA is TGTGCCAGCAGCGGAAAATTTGACAGGGGCTATGGCTACACCTTC.